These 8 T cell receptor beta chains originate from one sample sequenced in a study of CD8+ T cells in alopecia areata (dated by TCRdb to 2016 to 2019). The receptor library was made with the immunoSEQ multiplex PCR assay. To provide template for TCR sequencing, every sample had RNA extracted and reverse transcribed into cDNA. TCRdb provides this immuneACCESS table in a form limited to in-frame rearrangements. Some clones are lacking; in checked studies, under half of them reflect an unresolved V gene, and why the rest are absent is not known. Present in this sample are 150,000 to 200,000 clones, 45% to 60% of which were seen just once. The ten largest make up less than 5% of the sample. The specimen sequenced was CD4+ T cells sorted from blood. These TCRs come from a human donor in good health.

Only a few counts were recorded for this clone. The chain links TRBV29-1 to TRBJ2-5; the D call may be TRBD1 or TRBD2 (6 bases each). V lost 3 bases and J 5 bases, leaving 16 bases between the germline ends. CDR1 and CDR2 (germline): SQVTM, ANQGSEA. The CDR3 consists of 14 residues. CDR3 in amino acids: CSVDLLGGGETQYF. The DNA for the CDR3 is TGCAGCGTTGACCTCCTGGGGGGCGGGGAGACCCAGTACTTC.

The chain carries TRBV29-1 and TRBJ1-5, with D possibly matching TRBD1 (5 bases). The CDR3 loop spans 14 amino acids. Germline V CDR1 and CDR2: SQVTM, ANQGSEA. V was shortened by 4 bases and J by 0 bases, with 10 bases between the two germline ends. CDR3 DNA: TGCAGCGTTGGGTTTGGGGGTAGCAATCAGCCCCAGCATTTT. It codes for CSVGFGGSNQPQHF.

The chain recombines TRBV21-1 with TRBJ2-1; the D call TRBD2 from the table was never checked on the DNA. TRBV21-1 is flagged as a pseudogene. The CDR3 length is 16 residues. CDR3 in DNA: TGTGCCAGCAGCAAAGATCCAAGCGGGCACGACAATGAGCAGTTCTTC. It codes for CASSKDPSGHDNEQFF.

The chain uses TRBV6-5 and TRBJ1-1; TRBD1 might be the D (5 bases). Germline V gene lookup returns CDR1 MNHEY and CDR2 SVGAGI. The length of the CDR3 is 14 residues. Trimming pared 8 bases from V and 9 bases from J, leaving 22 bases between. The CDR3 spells CASGQYASEGKAFF. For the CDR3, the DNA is TGTGCCAGCGGTCAATACGCCAGCGAGGGGAAAGCTTTCTTT.

CDR3 coding DNA: TGTGCCAGCGCCCGGGACACGTACTACAATGAGCAGTTCTTC. This codes for CASARDTYYNEQFF. The V and J genes are TRBV5-6 and TRBJ2-1; D is perhaps TRBD1 (6 bases). The V end lost 7 bases, the J end lost 3 bases, and 14 bases lay between the germline ends. The CDR3 consists of 14 residues. Germline-derived CDR1 and CDR2 are SGHDT and YYEEEE.

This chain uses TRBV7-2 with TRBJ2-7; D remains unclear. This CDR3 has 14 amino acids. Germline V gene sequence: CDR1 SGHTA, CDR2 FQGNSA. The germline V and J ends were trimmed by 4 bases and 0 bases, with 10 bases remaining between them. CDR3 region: CASSSDILSYEQYF. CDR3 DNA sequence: TGTGCCAGCAGCTCCGACATTCTCTCCTACGAGCAGTACTTC.

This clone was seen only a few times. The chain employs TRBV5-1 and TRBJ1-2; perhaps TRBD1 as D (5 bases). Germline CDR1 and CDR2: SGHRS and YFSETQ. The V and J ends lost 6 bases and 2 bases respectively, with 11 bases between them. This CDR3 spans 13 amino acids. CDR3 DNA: TGCGCCAGCACCACCGGGGGGAACTATGGCTACACCTTC. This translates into CASTTGGNYGYTF.

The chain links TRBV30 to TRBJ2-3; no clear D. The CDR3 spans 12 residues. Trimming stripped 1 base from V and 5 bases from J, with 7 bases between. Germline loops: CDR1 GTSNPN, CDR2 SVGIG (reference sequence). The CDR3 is CAWSALGDTQYF. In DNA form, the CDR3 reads TGTGCCTGGAGTGCCTTGGGAGATACGCAGTATTTT.